These 3 T cell receptor beta chains originate from one sample sequenced in a study of siplizumab effects on memory and regulatory T cells. Only in-frame clones appear in the TCRdb table, and some are missing; sequencing was by immunoSEQ multiplex PCR. This sample has 90,000 to 130,000 clones, with 80% to 95% found just once. The sequenced material came from CD4+ T cells sorted from blood. Every receptor here comes from a human donor in good health.

The rearrangement uses TRBV11-2 and TRBJ1-5; the D gene is possibly TRBD1 (5 bases). This CDR3 has 15 amino acids. Trimming took off 5 bases at V and 0 bases at J, with 11 bases between the two ends. In germline, CDR1 is SGHAT, CDR2 FQNNGV. CDR3 in DNA: TGTGCCAGCAGCCTTGCAGGGTATAGCAATCAGCCCCAGCATTTT. It specifies CASSLAGYSNQPQHF.

J is TRBJ1-5 and V is TRBV7-9; D not certain. The V gene's germline CDR1 is SEHNR and CDR2 FQNEAQ (reference sequence). The V end lost 4 bases, the J end lost 1 base, and 8 bases lay between the germline ends. The CDR3 length is 14 residues. As DNA, the CDR3 is TGTGCCAGCAGCTCGGATCTGAGCAATCAGCCCCAGCATTTT. Translation gives CASSSDLSNQPQHF.

The rearrangement links TRBV12-5 to TRBJ1-1; possibly TRBD1 for D (6 bases). The germline gives CDR1 LGHNT, CDR2 FRNRAP. This CDR3 spans 13 amino acids. V shed 5 bases and J shed 4 bases, with 11 bases lying between them. DNA of the CDR3: TGTGCTAGTGGTGCCCAGGGGAGCACTGAAGCTTTCTTT. This codes for CASGAQGSTEAFF.